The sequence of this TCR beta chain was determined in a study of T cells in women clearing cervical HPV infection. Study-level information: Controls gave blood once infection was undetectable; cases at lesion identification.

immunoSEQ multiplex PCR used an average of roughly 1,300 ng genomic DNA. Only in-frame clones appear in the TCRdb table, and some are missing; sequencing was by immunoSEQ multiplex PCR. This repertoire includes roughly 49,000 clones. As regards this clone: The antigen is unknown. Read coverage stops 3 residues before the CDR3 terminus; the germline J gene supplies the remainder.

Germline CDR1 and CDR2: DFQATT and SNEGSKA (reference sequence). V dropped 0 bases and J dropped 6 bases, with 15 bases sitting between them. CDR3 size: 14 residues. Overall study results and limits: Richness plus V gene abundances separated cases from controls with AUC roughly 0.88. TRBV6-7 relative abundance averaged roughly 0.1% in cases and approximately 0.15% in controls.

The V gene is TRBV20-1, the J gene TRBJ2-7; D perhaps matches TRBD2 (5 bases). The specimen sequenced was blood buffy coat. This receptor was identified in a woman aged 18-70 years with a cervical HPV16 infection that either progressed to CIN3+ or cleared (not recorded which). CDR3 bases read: TGCAGTGCTAGAGATCCGGGGTATAGCTCCGAG. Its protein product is CSARDPGYSSE. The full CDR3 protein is CSARDPGYSSEQYF.